The T cell receptor (beta chain) described here comes from a study of T cell responses to AZD1222 COVID-19 vaccine. Sequencing was performed with immunoSEQ multiplex PCR; in TCRdb, only in-frame clones are kept and a portion is missing. The sample shows around 150,000 clones, roughly nine tenths of them seen only once. From germline, CDR1 is KGHSH and CDR2 LQKENI. Trimming cost V 1 base and J 0 bases, with 9 bases left between them. The CDR3 covers 15 residues. This clone was picked up a small number of times. The input for sequencing was peripheral blood, taken on day 0 of AZD1222 vaccination. This receptor was identified in an adult in good health. The chain is built from TRBV18 and TRBJ1-2, with a possible D match to TRBD1 (5 bases). The DNA for the CDR3 is TGTGCCAGCTCACCACTTCCGGGGGCTAACTATGGCTACACCTTC. Its protein is CASSPLPGANYGYTF.